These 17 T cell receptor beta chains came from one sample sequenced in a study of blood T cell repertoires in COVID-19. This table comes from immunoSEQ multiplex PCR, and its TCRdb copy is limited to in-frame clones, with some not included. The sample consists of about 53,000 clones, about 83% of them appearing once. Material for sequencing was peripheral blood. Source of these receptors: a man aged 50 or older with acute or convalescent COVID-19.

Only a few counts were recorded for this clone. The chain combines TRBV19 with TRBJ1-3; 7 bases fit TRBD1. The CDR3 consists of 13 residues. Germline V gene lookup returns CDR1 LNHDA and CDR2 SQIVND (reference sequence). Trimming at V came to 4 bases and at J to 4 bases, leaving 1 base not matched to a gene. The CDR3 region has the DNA TGTGCCAGTAGTACAGGGGGAGGAAACACCATATATTTT. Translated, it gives CASSTGGGNTIYF. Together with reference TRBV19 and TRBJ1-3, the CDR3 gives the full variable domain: DGGITQSPKYLFRKEGQNVTLSCEQNLNHDAMYWYRQDPGQGLRLIYYSQIVNDFQKGDIAEGYSVSREKKESFPLTVTSAQKNPTAFYLCASSTGGGNTIYFGEGSWLTVV.

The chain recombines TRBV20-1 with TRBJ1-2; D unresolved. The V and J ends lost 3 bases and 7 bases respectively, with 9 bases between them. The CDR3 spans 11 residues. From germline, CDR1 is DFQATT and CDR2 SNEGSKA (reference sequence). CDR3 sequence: CSASVDSGYTF. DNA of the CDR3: TGCAGTGCTAGTGTTGACTCTGGCTACACCTTC.

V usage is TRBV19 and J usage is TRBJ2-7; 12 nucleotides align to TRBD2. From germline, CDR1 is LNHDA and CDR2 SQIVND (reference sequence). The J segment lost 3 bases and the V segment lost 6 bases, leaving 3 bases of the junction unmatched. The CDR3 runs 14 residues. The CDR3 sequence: CASSATSGSYEQYF. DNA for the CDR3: TGTGCCAGTAGCGCGACTAGCGGGAGCTACGAGCAGTACTTC.

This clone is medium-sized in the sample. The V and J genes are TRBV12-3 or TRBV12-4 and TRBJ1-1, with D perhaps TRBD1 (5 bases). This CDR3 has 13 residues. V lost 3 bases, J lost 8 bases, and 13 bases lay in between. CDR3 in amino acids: CASSLNGGTEAFF. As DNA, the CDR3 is TGTGCCAGCAGTTTGAACGGGGGTACGGAAGCTTTCTTT.

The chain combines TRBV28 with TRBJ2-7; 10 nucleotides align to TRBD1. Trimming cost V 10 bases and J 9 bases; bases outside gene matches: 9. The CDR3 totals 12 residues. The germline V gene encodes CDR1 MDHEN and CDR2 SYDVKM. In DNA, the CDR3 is TGTGCCACGGGGACAGGGGATTTAGGGCAGTACTTC. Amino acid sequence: CATGTGDLGQYF. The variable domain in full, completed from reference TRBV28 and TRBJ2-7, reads DVKVTQSSRYLVKRTGEKVFLECVQDMDHENMFWYRQDPGLGLRLIYFSYDVKMKEKGDIPEGYSVSREKKERFSLILESASTNQTSMYLCATGTGDLGQYFGPGTRLTVT.

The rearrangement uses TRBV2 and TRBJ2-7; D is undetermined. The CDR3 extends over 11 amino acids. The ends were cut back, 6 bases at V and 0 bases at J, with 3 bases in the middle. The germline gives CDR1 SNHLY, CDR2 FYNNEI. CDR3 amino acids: CASSLSYEQYF. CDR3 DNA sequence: TGTGCCAGCAGCCTCTCCTACGAGCAGTACTTC.

For the CDR3, the DNA is TGCAGTGCTTCTGCGGGGGGGCAGTTCTTC. Translated: CSASAGGQFF. The chain carries TRBV20-1 and TRBJ2-1, with 8 bases matching TRBD2. The CDR3 is made up of 10 amino acids. The V gene end was trimmed by 5 bases and the J gene end by 12 bases; junction bases not matched to a gene: 3. Germline V gene lookup returns CDR1 DFQATT and CDR2 SNEGSKA (reference sequence).

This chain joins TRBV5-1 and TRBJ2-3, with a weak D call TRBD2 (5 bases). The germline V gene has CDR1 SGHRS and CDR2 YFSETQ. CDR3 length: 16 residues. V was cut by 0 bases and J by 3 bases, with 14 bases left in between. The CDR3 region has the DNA TGCGCCAGCAGCTTGGCCTTGGAGGAGTGGACAGATACGCAGTATTTT. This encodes CASSLALEEWTDTQYF.

CDR3 sequence: CAWSVRTGHRSYNSPLHF. Written as DNA, the CDR3 is TGTGCCTGGAGTGTCCGGACAGGCCACCGCTCCTATAATTCACCCCTCCACTTT. V and J are TRBV30 and TRBJ1-6; 7 bases match TRBD1. V shed 0 bases, J shed 0 bases, and the junction held 8 bases outside the gene matches. CDR1 is GTSNPN, CDR2 SVGIG, per germline (reference sequence). CDR3 length equals 18 residues.

The CDR3 is CATSSRLGDEQFF. The CDR3, as DNA: TGTGCCACCAGCAGCAGACTAGGGGATGAGCAGTTCTTC. The chain links TRBV15 to TRBJ2-1; D might be TRBD2 (6 bases). Germline lookup yields CDR1 LNHNV and CDR2 YYDKDF (reference sequence). The CDR3 spans 13 residues. Between the trimmed V and J ends, which lost 3 bases and 8 bases, there was a span of 11 bases.

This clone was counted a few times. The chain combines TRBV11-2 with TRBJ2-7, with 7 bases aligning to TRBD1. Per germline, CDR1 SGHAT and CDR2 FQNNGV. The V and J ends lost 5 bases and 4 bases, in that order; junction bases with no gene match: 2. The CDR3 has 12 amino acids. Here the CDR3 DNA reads TGTGCCAGCAGCGCGACAGGGTACGAGCAGTACTTC. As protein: CASSATGYEQYF.

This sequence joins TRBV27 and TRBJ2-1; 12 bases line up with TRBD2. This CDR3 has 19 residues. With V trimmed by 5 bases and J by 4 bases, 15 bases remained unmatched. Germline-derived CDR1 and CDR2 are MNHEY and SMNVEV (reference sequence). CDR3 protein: CASSPEAELAGGMYNEQFF. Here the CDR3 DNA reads TGTGCCAGCAGTCCGGAGGCCGAACTAGCGGGAGGAATGTACAATGAGCAGTTCTTC.

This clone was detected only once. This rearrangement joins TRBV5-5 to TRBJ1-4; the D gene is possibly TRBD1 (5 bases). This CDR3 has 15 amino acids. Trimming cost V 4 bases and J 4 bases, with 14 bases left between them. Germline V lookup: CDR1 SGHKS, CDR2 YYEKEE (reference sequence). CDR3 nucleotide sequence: TGTGCCAGCAGCGTGACAACAGGTGGTAATGAAAAACTGTTTTTT. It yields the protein CASSVTTGGNEKLFF.

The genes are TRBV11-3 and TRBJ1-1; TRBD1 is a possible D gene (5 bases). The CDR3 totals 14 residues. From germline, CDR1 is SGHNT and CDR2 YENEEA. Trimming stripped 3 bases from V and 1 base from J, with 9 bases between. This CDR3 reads CASSLGGKNTEAFF. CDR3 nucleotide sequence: TGTGCCAGCAGCTTGGGGGGAAAGAACACTGAAGCTTTCTTT.

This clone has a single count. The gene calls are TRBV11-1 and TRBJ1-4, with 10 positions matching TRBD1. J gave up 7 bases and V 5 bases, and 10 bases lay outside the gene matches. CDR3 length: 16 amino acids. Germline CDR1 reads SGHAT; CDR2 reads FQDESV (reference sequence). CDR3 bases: TGTGCCAGCAGCGAGAGACCGGGACAGGGGACTGAAAAACTGTTTTTT. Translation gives CASSERPGQGTEKLFF.

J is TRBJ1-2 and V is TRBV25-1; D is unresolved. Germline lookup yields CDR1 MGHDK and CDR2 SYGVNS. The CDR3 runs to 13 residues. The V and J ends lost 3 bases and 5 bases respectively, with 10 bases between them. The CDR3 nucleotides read TGTGCCAGCAGTGACTTCGGGGATTATGGCTACACCTTC. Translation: CASSDFGDYGYTF.

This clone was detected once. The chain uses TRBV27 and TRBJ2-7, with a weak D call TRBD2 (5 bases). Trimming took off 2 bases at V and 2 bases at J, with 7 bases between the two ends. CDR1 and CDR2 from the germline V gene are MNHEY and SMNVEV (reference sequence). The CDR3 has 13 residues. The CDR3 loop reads CASSLGSTYEQYF. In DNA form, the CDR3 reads TGTGCCAGCAGTTTAGGGAGCACCTACGAGCAGTACTTC.